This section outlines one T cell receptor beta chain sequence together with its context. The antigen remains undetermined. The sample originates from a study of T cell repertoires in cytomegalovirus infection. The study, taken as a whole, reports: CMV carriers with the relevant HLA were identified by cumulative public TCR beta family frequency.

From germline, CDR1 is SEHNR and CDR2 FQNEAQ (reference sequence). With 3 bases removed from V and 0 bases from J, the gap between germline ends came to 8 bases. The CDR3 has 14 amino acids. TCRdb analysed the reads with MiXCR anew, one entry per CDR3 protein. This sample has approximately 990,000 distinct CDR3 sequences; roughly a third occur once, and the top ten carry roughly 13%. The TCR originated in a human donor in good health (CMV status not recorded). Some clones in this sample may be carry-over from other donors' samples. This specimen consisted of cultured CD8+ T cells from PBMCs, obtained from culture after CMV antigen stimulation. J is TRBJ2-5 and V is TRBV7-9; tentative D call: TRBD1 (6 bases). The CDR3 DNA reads TGTGCCAGCAGCTTCGGACAGTACCAAGAGACCCAGTACTTC. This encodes CASSFGQYQETQYF.